The clone carrying this T cell receptor (beta chain) was found a few times. The data were obtained in a study of blood T cell repertoires in COVID-19. Study in general: Sites in the United States, Italy and Spain provided acute and convalescent COVID-19 samples. From T cells, B-cell-depleted T cells, or PBMCs came the material, which was cDNA or gDNA.

Methods used by the authors: Reference gene primer amplification gave nucleated cell count estimates. The data were produced by immunoSEQ multiplex PCR, yet TCRdb's version contains in-frame clones alone and is incomplete. The V and J calls and clone size are taken from that table; D and trimming were inferred from the DNA. This table holds around 97,000 clones, more than 75% found once. The junction had 8 bases not matched to a gene; V was cut back by 3 bases and J by 6 bases. The CDR3 is made up of 15 amino acids. CDR1 and CDR2 from the germline V gene are PRHDT and FYEKMQ (reference sequence). The receptor was derived from a human donor in a cohort sampled during active COVID-19. The V and J genes are TRBV13 and TRBJ2-5, with TRBD1 identical over 9 bases. Sequenced: peripheral blood. The CDR3 nucleotides are TGTGCCAGCAGCTTGGACAGGGGACCTGAGAAGACCCAGTACTTC. This translates into CASSLDRGPEKTQYF.